This TCR beta chain was sequenced in a study of cytomegalovirus exposure and HLA in healthy donors. General observations from the study: By a later analysis, the bulk of CMV-associated TCR beta chains appeared HLA-restricted. TCR beta V- and J-gene trimming was later associated with a missense DCLRE1C variant. Cytomegalovirus association was listed for 170 or so TCR beta chains.

Concerning this clone itself: Its antigen is as yet unknown.

Donors likely had unrecorded immune exposures despite being nominally healthy when sampled. PCR employed 60 Vbeta and 13 Jbeta primers. TCRdb keeps only in-frame clones here, not all; method: immunoSEQ multiplex PCR. Of around 180,000 clones listed, over 60% were seen once; the top ten hold about 1%. This clonotype was sampled from a woman between 40 and 55 years old in good health and CMV-seronegative. Sequenced input: PBMCs.

The CDR3 DNA reads as TGCGCCAGCAGCTTGGTAGACACCGGGGAGCTGTTTTTT. It is translated as CASSLVDTGELFF. The chain links TRBV5-1 to TRBJ2-2; D gene ambiguous. Germline V gives CDR1 SGHRS, CDR2 YFSETQ. The CDR3 covers 13 residues. V lost 0 bases, J lost 3 bases, and 3 bases lay in between. Full variable domain (remainder filled in from reference TRBV5-1 and TRBJ2-2): KAGVTQTPRYLIKTRGQQVTLSCSPISGHRSVSWYQQTPGQGLQFLFEYFSETQRNKGNFPGRFSGRQFSNSRSEMNVSTLELGDSALYLCASSLVDTGELFFGEGSRLTVL.